Included here is one TCR beta chain sequence, with context. The target antigen is unknown. These data come from a study of CD8 T cell repertoires and HIV-1 epitope variants. Overall study context: An uncultured baseline aliquot held 1M T cells. General study points: Nef KF9 drew about five clonotypes and HW9 one, without TAALDMSHF responses. Only beta chains were identified, marking proliferation to antigen, not function.

Survey-depth immunoSEQ sequencing covered TCR beta CDR3 regions. TCRdb keeps only in-frame clones here, not all; method: immunoSEQ multiplex PCR. This sample has some 100,000 clones, with 60% to 80% found just once. This CDR3 is 11 amino acids long. The V gene lost 8 bases and the J gene lost 9 bases, with 11 bases spanning the gap. Per germline, CDR1 SEHNR and CDR2 FQNEAQ (reference sequence). Sequencing was performed on uncultured baseline CD8+ T cells from peripheral blood mononuclear cells (PBMCs). The chain joins TRBV7-9 to TRBJ2-1; D tentatively fits TRBD1 or TRBD2 (5 bases each). The clonotype was recovered from a male donor with HIV. CDR3 DNA sequence: TGTGCCAGCGAACCTGGGGGTGAGCAGTTCTTC. Its translation is CASEPGGEQFF.